The subject of this entry is one TCR beta chain. Its antigen is undetermined. Germline V gene sequence: CDR1 SGHTA, CDR2 FQGTGA. This CDR3 spans 13 amino acids. Trimming shortened V by 3 bases and J by 2 bases, and 7 bases separated the two germline ends. The data were taken from a study of radiation and T cells in renal cell carcinoma. Regarding the study as a whole: From baseline, blood top tumor clonotypes peaked at 2 weeks post-radiation.

Time point described: blood 2 weeks post-SBRT. The treatment denotes: 15 Gy SBRT to primary tumor, nephrectomy 4 weeks later. Data came from immunoSEQ multiplex PCR; TCRdb stores just in-frame clones and leaves some out. The sample lists roughly 130,000 clones, about 81% occurring once. The receptor comes from an older woman with renal cell carcinoma. This chain connects TRBV7-3 to TRBJ1-1; D not certain. This material consisted of blood, taken from a patient whose treatment included radiotherapy and nephrectomy. CDR3: CASSLTLNTEAFF. CDR3 in DNA: TGTGCCAGCAGCTTGACCCTTAACACTGAAGCTTTCTTT.